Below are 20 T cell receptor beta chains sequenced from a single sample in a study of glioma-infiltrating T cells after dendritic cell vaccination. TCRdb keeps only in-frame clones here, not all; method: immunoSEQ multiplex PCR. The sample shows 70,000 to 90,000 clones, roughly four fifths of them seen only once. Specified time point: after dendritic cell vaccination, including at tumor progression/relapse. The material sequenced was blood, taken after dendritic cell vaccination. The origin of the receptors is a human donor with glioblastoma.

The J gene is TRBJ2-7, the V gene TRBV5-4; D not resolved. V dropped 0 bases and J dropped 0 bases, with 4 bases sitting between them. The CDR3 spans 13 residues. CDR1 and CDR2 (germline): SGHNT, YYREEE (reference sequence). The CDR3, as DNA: TGTGCCAGCAGCTTGGGTAACTCCTACGAGCAGTACTTC. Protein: CASSLGNSYEQYF.

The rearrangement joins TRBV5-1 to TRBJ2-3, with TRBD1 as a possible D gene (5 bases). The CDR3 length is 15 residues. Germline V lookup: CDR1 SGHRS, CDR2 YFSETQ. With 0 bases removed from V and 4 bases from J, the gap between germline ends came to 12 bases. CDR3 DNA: TGCGCCAGCAGCTTGGTTACAGGTCCCGCAGATACGCAGTATTTT. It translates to CASSLVTGPADTQYF.

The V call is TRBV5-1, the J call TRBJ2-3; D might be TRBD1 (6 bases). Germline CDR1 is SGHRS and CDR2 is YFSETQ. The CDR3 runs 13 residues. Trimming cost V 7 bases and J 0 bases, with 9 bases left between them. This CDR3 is CASRDISTDTQYF. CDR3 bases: TGCGCCAGCCGGGACATTAGCACAGATACGCAGTATTTT.

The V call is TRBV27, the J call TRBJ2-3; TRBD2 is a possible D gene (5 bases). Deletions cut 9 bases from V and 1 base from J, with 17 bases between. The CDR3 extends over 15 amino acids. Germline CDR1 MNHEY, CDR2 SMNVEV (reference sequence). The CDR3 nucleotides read TGTGCCAGTTCCCTTTCGGTGGAGGGCACAGATACGCAGTATTTT. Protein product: CASSLSVEGTDTQYF.

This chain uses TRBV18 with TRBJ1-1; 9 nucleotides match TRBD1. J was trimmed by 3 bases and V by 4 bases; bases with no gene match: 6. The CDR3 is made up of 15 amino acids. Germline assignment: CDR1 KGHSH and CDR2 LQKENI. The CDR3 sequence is CASSQLQGADTEAFF. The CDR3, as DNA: TGTGCCAGCTCACAACTACAGGGGGCGGACACTGAAGCTTTCTTT.

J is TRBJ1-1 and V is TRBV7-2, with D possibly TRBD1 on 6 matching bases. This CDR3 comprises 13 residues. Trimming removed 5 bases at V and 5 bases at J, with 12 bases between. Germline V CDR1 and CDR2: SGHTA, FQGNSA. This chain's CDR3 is CASSLGQPTEAFF. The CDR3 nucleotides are TGTGCCAGCAGCCTCGGACAGCCAACTGAAGCTTTCTTT. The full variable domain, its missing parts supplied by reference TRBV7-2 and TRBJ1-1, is GAGVSQSPSNKVTEKGKDVELRCDPISGHTALYWYRQSLGQGLEFLIYFQGNSAPDKSGLPSDRFSAERTGGSVSTLTIQRTQQEDSAVYLCASSLGQPTEAFFGQGTRLTVV.

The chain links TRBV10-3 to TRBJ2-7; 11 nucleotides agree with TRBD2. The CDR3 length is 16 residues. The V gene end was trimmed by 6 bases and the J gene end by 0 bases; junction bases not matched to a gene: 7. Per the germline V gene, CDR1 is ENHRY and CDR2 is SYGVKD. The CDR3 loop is CAISRLAGPTSYEQYF. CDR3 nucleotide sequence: TGTGCCATCAGCAGACTAGCGGGGCCCACCTCCTACGAGCAGTACTTC.

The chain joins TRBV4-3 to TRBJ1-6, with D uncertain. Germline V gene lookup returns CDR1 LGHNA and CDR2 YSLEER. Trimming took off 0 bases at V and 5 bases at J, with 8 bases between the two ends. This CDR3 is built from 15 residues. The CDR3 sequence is CASSQDFGDNSPLHF. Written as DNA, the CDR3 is TGCGCCAGCAGCCAAGATTTCGGGGATAATTCACCCCTCCACTTT.

CDR3 in DNA: TGCGCCAGCAGTCGCGGACTTCCTAACTATGGCTACACCTTC. Protein: CASSRGLPNYGYTF. The chain is built from TRBV23-1 and TRBJ1-2; no definite D call. TRBV23-1 is assigned to the ORF class and has an uncertain function. V lost 4 bases and J 0 bases, leaving 9 bases between the germline ends. The CDR3 has 14 residues.

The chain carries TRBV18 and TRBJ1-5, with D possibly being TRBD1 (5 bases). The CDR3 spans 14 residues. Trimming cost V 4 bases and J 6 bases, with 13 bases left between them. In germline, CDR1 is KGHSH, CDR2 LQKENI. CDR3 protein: CASSQGQGVQPQHF. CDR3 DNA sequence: TGTGCCAGCTCACAGGGGCAAGGTGTTCAGCCCCAGCATTTT.

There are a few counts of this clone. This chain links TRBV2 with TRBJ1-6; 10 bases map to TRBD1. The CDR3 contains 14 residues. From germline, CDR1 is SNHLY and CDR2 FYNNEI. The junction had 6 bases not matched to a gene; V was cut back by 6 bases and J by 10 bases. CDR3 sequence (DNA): TGTGCCAGCAGCCGGGACAGGGGCGGCTCACCCCTCCACTTT. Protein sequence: CASSRDRGGSPLHF.

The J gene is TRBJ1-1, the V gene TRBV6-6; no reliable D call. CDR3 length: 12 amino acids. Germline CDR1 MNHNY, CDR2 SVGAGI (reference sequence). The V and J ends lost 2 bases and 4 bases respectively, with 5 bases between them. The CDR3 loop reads CASSYGGTEAFF. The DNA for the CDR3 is TGTGCCAGCAGTTACGGCGGCACTGAAGCTTTCTTT.

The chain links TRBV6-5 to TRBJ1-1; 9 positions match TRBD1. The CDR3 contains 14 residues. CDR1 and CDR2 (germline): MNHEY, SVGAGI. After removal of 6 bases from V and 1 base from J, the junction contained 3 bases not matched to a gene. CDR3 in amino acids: CASREGQGNTEAFF. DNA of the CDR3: TGTGCCAGCAGGGAGGGACAGGGGAACACTGAAGCTTTCTTT.

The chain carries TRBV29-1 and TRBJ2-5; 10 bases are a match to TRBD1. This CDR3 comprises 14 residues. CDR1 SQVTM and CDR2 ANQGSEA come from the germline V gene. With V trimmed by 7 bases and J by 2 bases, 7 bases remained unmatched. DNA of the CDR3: TGCAGCGCGGAAGGGACAGGGGTACAAGAGACCCAGTACTTC. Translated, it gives CSAEGTGVQETQYF.

CDR3 amino acids: CASAKDRGNGYTF. CDR3 nucleotide sequence: TGTGCCAGCGCGAAGGACCGAGGGAATGGCTACACCTTC. V is TRBV6-5 and J is TRBJ1-2; D gene ambiguous. The CDR3 totals 13 residues. Germline CDR1 MNHEY, CDR2 SVGAGI. With 8 bases removed from V and 6 bases from J, the gap between germline ends came to 16 bases.

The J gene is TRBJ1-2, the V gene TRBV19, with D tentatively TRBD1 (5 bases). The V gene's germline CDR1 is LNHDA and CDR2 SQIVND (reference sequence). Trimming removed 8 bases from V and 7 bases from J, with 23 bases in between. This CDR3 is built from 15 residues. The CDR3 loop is CASEGKGKTVGGYTF. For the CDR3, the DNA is TGTGCCAGTGAAGGGAAAGGGAAGACAGTCGGTGGCTACACCTTC.

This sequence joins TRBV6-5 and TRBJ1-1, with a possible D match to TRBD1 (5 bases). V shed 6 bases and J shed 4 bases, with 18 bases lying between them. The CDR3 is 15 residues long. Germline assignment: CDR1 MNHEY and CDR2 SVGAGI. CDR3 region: CASRKLFLGGTEAFF. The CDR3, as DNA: TGTGCCAGCAGAAAACTATTTTTGGGGGGCACTGAAGCTTTCTTT.

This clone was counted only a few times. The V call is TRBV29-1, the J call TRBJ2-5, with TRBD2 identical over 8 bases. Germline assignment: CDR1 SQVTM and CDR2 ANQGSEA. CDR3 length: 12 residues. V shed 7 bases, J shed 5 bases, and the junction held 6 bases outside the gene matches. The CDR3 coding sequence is TGCAGCGGTAGAGCGGGGGACGAGACCCAGTACTTC. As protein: CSGRAGDETQYF.

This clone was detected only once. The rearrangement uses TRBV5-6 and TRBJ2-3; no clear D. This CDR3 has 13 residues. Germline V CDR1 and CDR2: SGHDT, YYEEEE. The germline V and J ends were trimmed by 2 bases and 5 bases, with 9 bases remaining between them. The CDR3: CASSFEPGDTQYF. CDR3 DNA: TGTGCCAGCAGCTTTGAACCCGGAGATACGCAGTATTTT. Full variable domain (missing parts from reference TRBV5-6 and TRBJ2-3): DAGVTQSPTHLIKTRGQQVTLRCSPKSGHDTVSWYQQALGQGPQFIFQYYEEEERQRGNFPDRFSGHQFPNYSSELNVNALLLGDSALYLCASSFEPGDTQYFGPGTRLTVL.

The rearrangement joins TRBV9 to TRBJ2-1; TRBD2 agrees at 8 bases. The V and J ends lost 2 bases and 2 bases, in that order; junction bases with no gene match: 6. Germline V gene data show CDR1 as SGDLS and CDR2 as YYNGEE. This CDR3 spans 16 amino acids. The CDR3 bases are TGTGCCAGCAGCGTTATTACTAGCGGAGCCTACAATGAGCAGTTCTTC. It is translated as CASSVITSGAYNEQFF.